The 20 T cell receptor beta chains below come from one sample, sequenced in a study of OX40 agonist ivuxolimab in advanced cancers. Profiled with immunoSEQ multiplex PCR; TCRdb holds only in-frame clones, not every one. The repertoire includes 150,000 to 190,000 clones, roughly 92% of them detected once, and approximately 0.32% sits in the top ten. This specimen was CD4+ or CD8+ T cells sorted from blood, taken in a trial of the OX40 agonist ivuxolimab. Receptors originate from an adult with an advanced solid tumor such as melanoma, head and neck, liver or kidney cancer.

This clone was detected once. V is TRBV11-2 and J is TRBJ2-2; no reliable D call. The V gene's germline CDR1 is SGHAT and CDR2 FQNNGV. The CDR3 sequence is 15 residues long. The V and J ends lost 5 bases and 0 bases respectively, with 10 bases between them. In DNA form, the CDR3 reads TGTGCCAGCAGCCCGAACCCAACGAACACCGGGGAGCTGTTTTTT. Encoded protein: CASSPNPTNTGELFF. The variable domain in full, completed from reference TRBV11-2 and TRBJ2-2, reads EAGVAQSPRYKIIEKRQSVAFWCNPISGHATLYWYQQILGQGPKLLIQFQNNGVVDDSQLPKDRFSAERLKGVDSTLKIQPAKLEDSAVYLCASSPNPTNTGELFFGEGSRLTVL.

The CDR3 spells CASSRAPGQPSYNEQFF. The CDR3 nucleotides are TGTGCCAGTAGTCGTGCCCCTGGACAGCCCTCCTACAATGAGCAGTTCTTC. The chain employs TRBV19 and TRBJ2-1; D is perhaps TRBD1 (6 bases). There are 17 residues in the CDR3. In germline, CDR1 is LNHDA, CDR2 SQIVND (reference sequence). V gave up 5 bases and J gave up 0 bases, with 17 bases separating them.

V is TRBV28 and J is TRBJ2-2; 7 bases fit TRBD2. Per germline, CDR1 MDHEN and CDR2 SYDVKM. V trimming: 5 bases; J trimming: 0 bases; junction bases outside the gene matches: 15. The CDR3 has 19 amino acids. CDR3 sequence: CASSIPPQRGGANTGELFF. CDR3 bases: TGTGCCAGCAGTATCCCCCCTCAGCGGGGCGGTGCGAACACCGGGGAGCTGTTTTTT.

CDR3 bases: TGTGCCAGCAGCTTCGGGCCCGAAGGCATCTACGAGCAGTACTTC. Its protein is CASSFGPEGIYEQYF. The genes are TRBV5-6 and TRBJ2-7, with D uncertain. Germline CDR1 reads SGHDT; CDR2 reads YYEEEE. This CDR3 spans 15 amino acids. V shed 2 bases and J shed 3 bases, with 15 bases lying between them.

The J gene is TRBJ1-1, the V gene TRBV11-3; D not certain. This CDR3 is built from 15 residues. Deletions cut 8 bases from V and 0 bases from J, with 16 bases between. CDR1 SGHNT and CDR2 YENEEA come from the germline V gene. CDR3 sequence (DNA): TGTGCCAGCGGGCCCGGAGGCAGCCTGAACACTGAAGCTTTCTTT. The encoded protein is CASGPGGSLNTEAFF.

With regard to this clone: The junction and the germline gene differ at one end; a read error may be behind it. Different DNA sequences within this sample yield the same CDR3. The chain is built from TRBV10-2 and TRBJ1-5, with a possible D match to TRBD1 (5 bases). This CDR3 spans 18 amino acids. Per the germline V gene, CDR1 is WSHSY and CDR2 is SAAADI. In DNA form, the CDR3 reads TGCGCCAGCAGTGTAGGGTCAGGGAGTGGGAATAGCAATCAGCCTCAGCATTTT. The encoded protein is CASSVGSGSGNSNQPQHF.

This chain connects TRBV2 to TRBJ2-2; perhaps TRBD2 as D (6 bases). The CDR3 runs to 15 residues. The ends were cut back, 5 bases at V and 7 bases at J, with 17 bases in the middle. Germline values: CDR1 SNHLY, CDR2 FYNNEI. DNA for the CDR3: TGTGCCAGCAGTTCCATTAGCGGCCCCGGCGGGGAGCTGTTTTTT. It encodes CASSSISGPGGELFF. The variable domain in full, completed from reference TRBV2 and TRBJ2-2, reads EPEVTQTPSHQVTQMGQEVILRCVPISNHLYFYWYRQILGQKVEFLVSFYNNEISEKSEIFDDQFSVERPDGSNFTLKIRSTKLEDSAMYFCASSSISGPGGELFFGEGSRLTVL.

The chain joins TRBV6-1 to TRBJ1-1; D is undetermined. Germline V CDR1 and CDR2: MNHNS, SASEGT. V was pared by 2 bases and J by 0 bases, with 7 bases between. This CDR3 contains 14 residues. Here the CDR3 DNA reads TGTGCCAGCAGTGAACCGGGGATGAACACTGAAGCTTTCTTT. Translation gives CASSEPGMNTEAFF.

The rearrangement uses TRBV18 and TRBJ1-1; D gene unclear. CDR3 size: 13 residues. V was shortened by 6 bases and J by 1 base, with 9 bases between the two germline ends. Looked up from germline, CDR1 is KGHSH and CDR2 is LQKENI. CDR3 nucleotides: TGTGCCAGCTCCCTTGCCCAGAACACTGAAGCTTTCTTT. This translates into CASSLAQNTEAFF.

This sequence joins TRBV2 and TRBJ2-5; perhaps TRBD2 as D (5 bases). Between the trimmed V and J ends, which lost 8 bases and 2 bases, there was a span of 15 bases. This CDR3 contains 14 residues. Germline V gene lookup returns CDR1 SNHLY and CDR2 FYNNEI. CDR3: CASERTGNQETQYF. CDR3 sequence (DNA): TGTGCCAGCGAAAGGACTGGGAATCAAGAGACCCAGTACTTC.

The chain combines TRBV7-9 with TRBJ2-3, with D possibly being TRBD2 (5 bases). V was cut by 5 bases and J by 2 bases, with 17 bases left in between. The germline V gene has CDR1 SEHNR and CDR2 FQNEAQ (reference sequence). CDR3 length equals 16 residues. Here the CDR3 reads CASSPLGSGYTDTQYF. The CDR3, as DNA: TGTGCCAGCAGCCCCCTGGGTTCGGGGTACACAGATACGCAGTATTTT.

This clone was recorded once. The rearrangement joins TRBV4-3 to TRBJ2-3, with a weak D call TRBD1 (5 bases). The CDR3 contains 14 residues. The ends were cut back, 0 bases at V and 3 bases at J, with 7 bases in the middle. The V gene's germline CDR1 is LGHNA and CDR2 YSLEER. This CDR3 reads CASSQDRVTDTQYF. CDR3 bases: TGCGCCAGCAGCCAAGACAGGGTGACAGATACGCAGTATTTT.

The rearrangement joins TRBV6-6 to TRBJ1-2; TRBD1 agrees at 9 bases. Trimming at V came to 0 bases and at J to 7 bases, leaving 3 bases not matched to a gene. This CDR3 is 14 amino acids long. Germline lookup yields CDR1 MNHNY and CDR2 SVGAGI (reference sequence). CDR3 bases: TGTGCCAGCAGTTACTCGGGACAGGGTTTTGGCTACACCTTC. Translating gives CASSYSGQGFGYTF.

A remark on this clone: This CDR3 is also generated by other DNA sequences in the sample. This sequence joins TRBV27 and TRBJ1-2; no clear D gene. Trimming shortened V by 3 bases and J by 4 bases, and 9 bases separated the two germline ends. Per germline, CDR1 MNHEY and CDR2 SMNVEV (reference sequence). The CDR3 has 13 amino acids. CDR3 loop: CASSLEGRYGYTF. CDR3 DNA sequence: TGTGCCAGCAGTTTGGAAGGGCGCTATGGCTACACCTTC.

This chain links TRBV7-9 with TRBJ1-2, with TRBD1 as a possible D gene (6 bases). CDR1 is SEHNR and CDR2 is FQNEAQ in the germline V gene (reference sequence). Between the trimmed V and J ends, which lost 5 bases and 3 bases, there was a span of 13 bases. The CDR3 loop spans 14 amino acids. DNA for the CDR3: TGTGCCAGCAGCGCCTTATCAGGGGACTATGGCTACACCTTC. It translates to CASSALSGDYGYTF.

This chain links TRBV7-2 with TRBJ2-7; no definite D call. V was pared by 5 bases and J by 2 bases, with 7 bases between. Germline V gene data show CDR1 as SGHTA and CDR2 as FQGNSA. The length of the CDR3 is 12 residues. The CDR3 loop reads CASSLKPYEQYF. In DNA form, the CDR3 reads TGTGCCAGCAGCCTAAAACCCTACGAGCAGTACTTC.

A single count supports this clone. The V call is TRBV27, the J call TRBJ2-1; D is ambiguous. Trimming took off 6 bases at V and 10 bases at J, with 7 bases between the two ends. The CDR3 runs 10 residues. Germline CDR1 is MNHEY and CDR2 is SMNVEV (reference sequence). Here the CDR3 reads CASRAGEQFF. Written as DNA, the CDR3 is TGTGCCAGCAGGGCCGGCGAGCAGTTCTTC.

The genes are TRBV7-2 and TRBJ2-7, with D tentatively TRBD1 or TRBD2 (5 bases each). The CDR3 length is 12 residues. The germline CDR1 and CDR2 sequences are SGHTA and FQGNSA. Between the trimmed V and J ends, which lost 5 bases and 7 bases, there was a span of 12 bases. The CDR3 here is CASSISGREQYF. For the CDR3, the DNA is TGTGCCAGCAGCATTTCAGGGAGAGAGCAGTACTTC.

The CDR3 bases are TGCAGCGCAGCACGGGGCATTGGGGAGACCCAGTACTTC. It specifies CSAARGIGETQYF. The chain employs TRBV29-1 and TRBJ2-5; tentatively, D is TRBD1 or TRBD2 (5 bases each). CDR1 and CDR2 from the germline V gene are SQVTM and ANQGSEA. The V and J ends lost 7 bases and 5 bases respectively, with 17 bases between them. The CDR3 length is 13 residues. Drawing the rest from reference TRBV29-1 and TRBJ2-5, the complete variable domain is SAVISQKPSRDICQRGTSLTIQCQVDSQVTMMFWYRQQPGQSLTLIATANQGSEATYESGFVIDKFPISRPNLTFSTLTVSNMSPEDSSIYLCSAARGIGETQYFGPGTRLLVL.

This chain links TRBV6-1 with TRBJ1-6; TRBD1 matches at 7 bases. With 7 bases clipped from V and 11 bases from J, the junction kept 5 bases outside the gene matches. The CDR3 loop spans 12 amino acids. Germline CDR1 and CDR2: MNHNS and SASEGT. The CDR3 sequence: CASIEGAPPLHF. The CDR3 DNA sequence: TGTGCCAGCATTGAGGGGGCCCCACCCCTCCACTTT.